This T cell receptor beta chain was sequenced during a study of CD8 T cells in Susac syndrome. An amount of RNA that ranged from roughly 0.45 to 1 ug was reverse transcribed with random hexamers. The amplification used immunoSEQ multiplex PCR on TCR beta CDR3; it spanned 54 Vbeta and 13 Jbeta. A single record per CDR3 protein comes from TCRdb applying MiXCR to the immunoSEQ multiplex PCR reads. The table has approximately 150,000 distinct CDR3 sequences, 80% seen once. Germline CDR1 MGHRA, CDR2 YSYEKL. V shed 1 base and J shed 6 bases, with 13 bases lying between them. The CDR3 is made up of 15 amino acids.

The sequenced material came from CD8+ T cells from PBMCs. This TCR derives from a human donor with multiple sclerosis. The chain joins TRBV4-1 to TRBJ1-3; TRBD1 might be the D (5 bases). The CDR3 DNA reads TGCGCCAGCAGCCAAGGCCCAGGGAGAGCAAACACCATATATTTT. Amino acids: CASSQGPGRANTIYF.